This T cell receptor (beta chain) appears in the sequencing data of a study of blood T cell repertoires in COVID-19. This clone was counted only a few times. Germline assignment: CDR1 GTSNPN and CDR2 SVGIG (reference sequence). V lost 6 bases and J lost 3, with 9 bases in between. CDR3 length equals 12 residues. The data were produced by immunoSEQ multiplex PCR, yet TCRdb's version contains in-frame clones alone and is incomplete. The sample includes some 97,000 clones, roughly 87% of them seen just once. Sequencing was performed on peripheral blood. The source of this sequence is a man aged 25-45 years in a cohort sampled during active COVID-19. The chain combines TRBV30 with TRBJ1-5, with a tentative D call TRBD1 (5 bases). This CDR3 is CACQGINQPQHF. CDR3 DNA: TGTGCCTGTCAGGGAATCAATCAGCCCCAGCATTTT.